The 30 T cell receptor beta chains reported below all come from one sample, sequenced in a study of immune characterization of retroperitoneal liposarcoma. TCRdb recomputed calls from the PCR reads with MiXCR, one row per CDR3 protein. The table includes some 9,100 distinct CDR3 sequences, roughly a quarter detected once. The sequencing sample was made of tumor tissue. The receptor source for this set is a male donor with retroperitoneal liposarcoma.

A word on this clonotype: The conserved closing phenylalanine or tryptophan is absent in this CDR3, likely reflecting a read error. No DNA is shown, since the ends of the CDR3 on it are uncertain; the CDR3 is the one TCRdb lists. The chain carries TRBV6-1 and TRBJ2-6; the table names TRBD2, a call not compared with the DNA. Inclusive of both ends, the CDR3 amounts to 16 amino acids. Germline lookup yields CDR1 MNHNS and CDR2 SASEGT. This chain's CDR3 is CASSSGIAKNIQYFGA.

This clonotype was counted a single time. The rearrangement joins TRBV6-1 to TRBJ2-1; TRBD1 might be the D (5 bases). The closer fit of TRBJ2-7 to the DNA end suggests the J call may be wrong. The germline CDR1 and CDR2 sequences are MNHNS and SASEGT. The CDR3 length is 13 residues. The DNA for the CDR3 is TGTGCCAGCAGTTTTGGACAATCCTACGAGCAGTACTTC. Protein product: CASSFGQSYEQYF.

A few counts support this clonotype. This rearrangement joins TRBV6-1 to TRBJ1-1; D gene uncertain. The germline V gene encodes CDR1 MNHNS and CDR2 SASEGT. The V end lost 6 bases, the J end lost 6 bases, and 23 bases lay between the germline ends. This CDR3 comprises 16 residues. The CDR3, as DNA: TGTGCCAGCAGCCCATCGCCCTTCCCGGATGGCGCTGAAGCTTTCTTT. Translation: CASSPSPFPDGAEAFF.

This clonotype is categorized as medium-sized. The gene calls are TRBV6-1 and TRBJ2-1, with 7 positions matching TRBD1. This CDR3 has 14 residues. CDR1 and CDR2 from the germline V gene are MNHNS and SASEGT. With 7 bases clipped from V and 13 bases from J, the junction kept 16 bases outside the gene matches. The CDR3 reads CASTKTGQQETQFF. The CDR3 coding sequence is TGTGCCAGCACTAAGACGGGACAGCAAGAGACCCAGTTCTTC.

The rearrangement joins TRBV6-8 to TRBJ2-3; weak D call: TRBD2 (6 bases). This CDR3 is built from 12 residues. Per the germline V gene, CDR1 is MNHGY and CDR2 is SAAAGT. The V end lost 6 bases, the J end lost 8 bases, and 12 bases lay between the germline ends. Here the CDR3 DNA reads TGTGCCAGCAGCGAGTGGAGGGCTACGCAGTATTTT. This gives the protein CASSEWRATQYF.

The CDR3 sequence is CASSYPRVPDTQYF. CDR3 nucleotide sequence: TGTGCCAGCAGTTACCCCAGGGTCCCAGATACGCAGTATTTT. The chain has TRBV6-8 and TRBJ2-3, with D tentatively TRBD1 (5 bases). CDR1 and CDR2 (germline): MNHGY, SAAAGT. Trimming removed 2 bases from V and 4 bases from J, with 10 bases in between. The length of the CDR3 is 14 residues.

V is TRBV24-1 and J is TRBJ2-5; 9 positions agree with TRBD1. Germline CDR1 reads KGHDR; CDR2 reads SFDVKD. Trimming cost V 1 base and J 11 bases; bases outside gene matches: 4. CDR3 length equals 13 residues. The chain's CDR3 is CATSDFSGTGQYF. The CDR3 nucleotides are TGTGCCACCAGTGATTTCTCCGGGACAGGGCAGTACTTC.

The chain has TRBV5-1 and TRBJ2-1; no reliable D call. V lost 0 bases and J 6 bases, leaving 7 bases between the germline ends. CDR3 length: 13 residues. From germline, CDR1 is SGHRS and CDR2 YFSETQ. CDR3 loop: CASSLAGPNEQFF. CDR3 bases: TGCGCCAGCAGCTTGGCTGGGCCCAATGAGCAGTTCTTC.

The chain combines TRBV7-6 with TRBJ2-1; D unresolved. The DNA end lines up better with TRBJ2-7; the J call may be wrong. Germline V gene sequence: CDR1 SGHVS, CDR2 FNYEAQ. This CDR3 region has 15 residues. The CDR3: CASSLSPDVYNEQYF. The DNA for the CDR3 is TGTGCCAGCAGCTTATCGCCTGACGTCTACAATGAGCAGTACTTC.

The CDR3 DNA follows: TGCGCCAGCAGCCTGACTACCCCGGGACAGGGTTTATCAGGCTACACCTTC. Protein product: CASSLTTPGQGLSGYTF. The chain employs TRBV5-1 and TRBJ1-2, with TRBD1 identical over 9 bases. The CDR3 has 17 amino acids. The V segment lost 4 bases and the J segment 8 bases; nucleotides outside the gene matches: 18. Germline V gene data show CDR1 as SGHRS and CDR2 as YFSETQ.

This clonotype was found many times. This chain links TRBV11-3 with TRBJ2-1, with 11 nucleotides matching TRBD1. Germline loops: CDR1 SGHNT, CDR2 YENEEA. V dropped 5 bases and J dropped 10; count of bases not matched to a gene: 10. This CDR3 is built from 15 residues. CDR3 sequence: CASSVSGTGGYEQFF. The CDR3 DNA follows: TGTGCCAGCAGCGTATCCGGGACAGGGGGATACGAGCAGTTCTTC.

This clonotype was seen many times. The chain couples TRBV6-1 to TRBJ2-1; D remains ambiguous. The CDR3 contains 13 residues. With 4 bases removed from V and 7 bases from J, the gap between germline ends came to 11 bases. Germline V lookup: CDR1 MNHNS, CDR2 SASEGT. CDR3 DNA: TGTGCCAGCAGTGTTTCAGGTCTTAATGAGCAGTTCTTC. It yields the protein CASSVSGLNEQFF.

The rearrangement joins TRBV6-1 to TRBJ2-1; 9 nucleotides line up with TRBD2. The CDR3 has 16 residues. The V gene end was trimmed by 6 bases and the J gene end by 13 bases; junction bases not matched to a gene: 19. CDR1 is MNHNS, CDR2 SASEGT, per germline. The CDR3 bases are TGTGCCAGCAGACAAATAGCGGGAGAGATCCAAGAGACCCAGTTCTTC. This sequence encodes CASRQIAGEIQETQFF.

This clonotype was detected only a few times. The chain has TRBV11-3 and TRBJ2-1; TRBD2 matches 9 bases. With 1 base clipped from V and 13 bases from J, the junction kept 14 bases outside the gene matches. In germline, CDR1 is SGHNT, CDR2 YENEEA. The CDR3 consists of 16 residues. CDR3 protein: CASSLVVREGRETQFF. CDR3 nucleotides: TGTGCCAGCAGCTTAGTTGTGCGGGAGGGCCGAGAGACCCAGTTCTTC.

This clonotype turned up a few times. The rearrangement uses TRBV6-4 and TRBJ2-3, with 7 bases aligning to TRBD2. The CDR3 totals 15 residues. Trimming cost V 3 bases and J 1 base; bases outside gene matches: 4. Germline values: CDR1 MRHNA, CDR2 SNTAGT. The CDR3 DNA sequence: TGTGCCAGCAGTGAAATGGGAGGGGGCACAGATACGCAGTATTTT. Encoded protein: CASSEMGGGTDTQYF.

The J gene is TRBJ2-5, the V gene TRBV12-3 or TRBV12-4; 7 bases are shared with TRBD2. The DNA end favors TRBJ2-1, so the J call may be wrong. The CDR3 loop spans 17 amino acids. The CDR3 DNA reads as TGTGCCAGCAGCCCTCCCCGGAGCGGGGACCGACATAATGAGCAGTTCTTC. This gives the protein CASSPPRSGDRHNEQFF.

By frequency in the sample, this clonotype is medium-sized. The chain carries TRBV6-1 and TRBJ2-1; 10 bases agree with TRBD2. The J call may be faulty, since TRBJ2-7 better matches the DNA end. The CDR3 length is 18 residues. Germline loops: CDR1 MNHNS, CDR2 SASEGT. CDR3 sequence: CASSAASGGLSSYNEQYF. In DNA form, the CDR3 reads TGTGCCAGCAGTGCGGCTAGCGGGGGTCTTAGCTCCTACAATGAGCAGTACTTC.

The rearrangement links TRBV4-1 to TRBJ2-3; TRBD2 aligns across 10 bases. V shed 1 base, J shed 6 bases, and the junction held 10 bases outside the gene matches. The CDR3 spans 17 residues. Germline CDR1 and CDR2: MGHRA and YSYEKL. The CDR3 spells CASSQGHGLAESDTQYF. CDR3 DNA sequence: TGCGCCAGCAGCCAAGGGCACGGACTAGCGGAATCGGATACGCAGTATTTT.

The genes are TRBV12-3 or TRBV12-4 and TRBJ2-4, with D perhaps TRBD2 (6 bases). Trimming removed 6 bases from V and 13 bases from J, with 25 bases in between. This CDR3 contains 15 residues. The CDR3 bases are TGTGCCAGCAGACTTGAACTAGCACCGATTGGTGAGCAGTACTTC. Amino acid sequence: CASRLELAPIGEQYF.

This clonotype was detected many times. The CDR3 DNA reads TGTGCCAGCAGCCAAGGGGTTTTCGAGCAGTTCTTC. As protein: CASSQGVFEQFF. This chain connects TRBV11-1 to TRBJ2-1; a possible D gene is TRBD1 (5 bases). V was pared by 5 bases and J by 10 bases, with 12 bases between. Germline V gene data show CDR1 as SGHAT and CDR2 as FQDESV (reference sequence). The CDR3 is 12 amino acids.

Ten or more counts support this clonotype. V is TRBV6-1 and J is TRBJ1-5; 9 nucleotides agree with TRBD1. V dropped 8 bases and J dropped 6; count of bases not matched to a gene: 8. This CDR3 has 14 amino acids. The germline V gene has CDR1 MNHNS and CDR2 SASEGT. CDR3 nucleotide sequence: TGTGCCAGCGGGGGGACAGGGACTGGTCAGCCCCAGCATTTT. It encodes CASGGTGTGQPQHF.

This clonotype has a single count. This sequence joins TRBV24-1 and TRBJ2-2; 7 bases fit TRBD1. V lost 2 bases and J lost 9; bases outside the gene matches: 17. Germline assignment: CDR1 KGHDR and CDR2 SFDVKD. The CDR3 runs to 18 residues. The CDR3 loop reads CATSDYGAGGDRGRELFF. CDR3 nucleotides: TGTGCCACCAGTGATTATGGGGCAGGGGGAGATAGAGGCAGGGAGCTGTTTTTT.

CDR3: CASSQGGLAYYNEQFF. In nucleotides, the CDR3 is TGCGCCAGCAGCCAAGGGGGGCTAGCGTATTACAATGAGCAGTTCTTC. The chain joins TRBV4-1 to TRBJ2-5; either TRBD1 or TRBD2 may supply D (6 bases each). Gene TRBJ2-1 matches the end of the DNA better, so the J call may be wrong. This CDR3 contains 16 residues. From germline, CDR1 is MGHRA and CDR2 YSYEKL.

This clonotype was detected only a few times. The V gene is TRBV11-2, the J gene TRBJ2-5; D is ambiguous. V was shortened by 5 bases and J by 5 bases, with 15 bases between the two germline ends. There are 14 residues in the CDR3. CDR1 and CDR2 from the germline V gene are SGHAT and FQNNGV. The CDR3 spells CASSPGRDLETQYF. The CDR3 DNA sequence: TGTGCCAGCAGCCCTGGACGTGATCTCGAGACCCAGTACTTC. Combining the CDR3 with reference TRBV11-2 and TRBJ2-5 gives the whole variable domain EAGVAQSPRYKIIEKRQSVAFWCNPISGHATLYWYQQILGQGPKLLIQFQNNGVVDDSQLPKDRFSAERLKGVDSTLKIQPAKLEDSAVYLCASSPGRDLETQYFGPGTRLLVL.

This clonotype was seen a few times. This chain connects TRBV7-6 to TRBJ2-1; no firm D call. CDR1 and CDR2 (germline): SGHVS, FNYEAQ. V lost 6 bases and J lost 10, with 16 bases in between. The CDR3 loop spans 13 amino acids. CDR3 protein: CASSTEAFYEQFF. Written as DNA, the CDR3 is TGTGCCAGCAGTACCGAGGCTTTCTACGAGCAGTTCTTC. Full variable domain (rest looked up from reference TRBV7-6 and TRBJ2-1): GAGVSQSPRYKVTKRGQDVALRCDPISGHVSLYWYRQALGQGPEFLTYFNYEAQQDKSGLPNDRFSAERPEGSISTLTIQRTEQRDSAMYRCASSTEAFYEQFFGPGTRLTVL.

The rearrangement uses TRBV7-2 and TRBJ2-1, with TRBD2 matching over 7 bases. The last part of the DNA fits TRBJ2-5 better; the J call may be wrong. Germline V gene sequence: CDR1 SGHTA, CDR2 FQGNSA. This CDR3 is built from 15 residues. CDR3 DNA sequence: TGTGCCAGCAGCCCAAATTTAGCGGGCCAAGAGACCCAGTACTTC. Amino acids: CASSPNLAGQETQYF.

This clonotype is categorized as medium-sized. The chain is built from TRBV12-3 or TRBV12-4 and TRBJ2-7; possible D gene TRBD1, 6 bases. The CDR3 extends over 14 amino acids. Trimming left V 0 bases short and J 0 bases short, with 6 bases between. The CDR3 DNA sequence: TGTGCCAGCAGTTTAGCACAGGGCTCCTACGAGCAGTACTTC. Its protein is CASSLAQGSYEQYF.

This clonotype has just a few counts. The chain joins TRBV6-1 to TRBJ2-3; the D is unclear. The CDR3 length is 13 residues. The ends were cut back, 7 bases at V and 3 bases at J, with 11 bases in the middle. Germline CDR1 and CDR2: MNHNS and SASEGT. The CDR3 is CASTPRQTDTQYF. In DNA form, the CDR3 reads TGTGCCAGCACACCGAGGCAGACAGATACGCAGTATTTT.

The chain joins TRBV6-1 to TRBJ2-7, with 7 bases matching TRBD1. The J call may be incorrect, as the DNA end agrees better with TRBJ2-5. Germline V gene lookup returns CDR1 MNHNS and CDR2 SASEGT. The CDR3 is made up of 15 amino acids. The CDR3 loop reads CASSESAGGQETQYF. The CDR3 nucleotides read TGTGCCAGCAGTGAGTCGGCAGGGGGCCAAGAGACCCAGTACTTC.

In its sample, this clonotype is medium-sized. The V gene is TRBV7-3, the J gene TRBJ2-1, with D maybe TRBD1 (6 bases). Near its end, the DNA agrees better with TRBJ2-7, so the J call may be wrong. The CDR3 totals 16 residues. Germline V lookup: CDR1 SGHTA, CDR2 FQGTGA. CDR3 coding DNA: TGTGCCAGCAGCGAGGTGGGGGCAAGCTCCTACAATGAGCAGTACTTC. This encodes CASSEVGASSYNEQYF.